This T cell receptor beta chain was identified during a study of early T cells in non-severe SARS-CoV-2 infection. The CDR3 is 13 amino acids. CDR1 and CDR2 (germline): SGHDT, YYEEEE. V lost 4 bases and J 6 bases, leaving 14 bases between the germline ends. This clonotype was detected ten times or more. One entry per CDR3 protein, called by TCRdb with MiXCR from the 5' RACE reads. The sample shows about 25,000 distinct CDR3 sequences, roughly 4% of them seen only once. The specimen sequenced was whole blood. The clonotype comes from an adult who was a healthcare worker with PCR-confirmed SARS-CoV-2 infection or an uninfected control (not recorded which). V and J are TRBV5-6 and TRBJ2-7; D unresolved. CDR3 amino acids: CASSPRRVLEQYF. In nucleotides, the CDR3 is TGTGCCAGCAGCCCTCGTCGAGTGCTCGAGCAGTACTTC.